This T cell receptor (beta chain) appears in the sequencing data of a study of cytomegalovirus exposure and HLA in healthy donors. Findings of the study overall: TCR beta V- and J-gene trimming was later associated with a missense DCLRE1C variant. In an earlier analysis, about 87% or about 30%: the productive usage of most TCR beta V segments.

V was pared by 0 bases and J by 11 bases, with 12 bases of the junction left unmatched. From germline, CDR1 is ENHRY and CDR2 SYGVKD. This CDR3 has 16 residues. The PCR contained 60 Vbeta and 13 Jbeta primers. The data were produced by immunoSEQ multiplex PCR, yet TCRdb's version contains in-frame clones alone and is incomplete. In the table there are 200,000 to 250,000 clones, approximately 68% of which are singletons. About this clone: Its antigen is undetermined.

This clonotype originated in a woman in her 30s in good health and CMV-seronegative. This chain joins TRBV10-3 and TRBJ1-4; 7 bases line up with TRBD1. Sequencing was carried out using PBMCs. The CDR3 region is CAISESGTGDLEKLFF. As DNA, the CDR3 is TGTGCCATCAGTGAGTCAGGCACAGGGGATTTAGAGAAACTGTTTTTT.